Listed here are 20 T cell receptor beta chains from one sample, sequenced in a study of response to subunit inactivated influenza vaccine. TCRdb independently ran MiXCR on the RT-PCR reads; one entry per CDR3 protein. This table holds about 780,000 distinct CDR3 sequences, roughly 18% found once. The source was PBMCs from blood, collected about 5 days after vaccination. The receptor set was obtained from a man between 50 and 59 years old who received an inactivated influenza vaccine.

This clonotype was recorded only once. The chain recombines TRBV6-2 or TRBV6-3 with TRBJ2-2; 11 nucleotides match TRBD2. V lost 8 bases and J lost 6; bases outside the gene matches: 8. The CDR3 covers 15 residues. Germline V gives CDR1 MNHEY, CDR2 SVGEGT. CDR3 sequence: CASSQGLAVPGELFF. For the CDR3, the DNA is TGTGCCAGCTCCCAGGGACTAGCGGTGCCCGGGGAGCTGTTTTTT.

In regard to this clonotype: A read error may be the cause here, since a much bigger clone is one base away. The J gene is TRBJ1-1, the V gene TRBV5-1; perhaps TRBD1 as D (6 bases). Germline V lookup: CDR1 SGHRS, CDR2 YFSETQ. This CDR3 is built from 14 residues. CDR3 amino acids: CVSSLWGAGTEAFF. The CDR3 nucleotides read TGCGTCAGCAGCTTGTGGGGGGCTGGGACTGAAGCTTTCTTT.

This clonotype was counted once. Relative to the germline gene, one junction end is altered; a read error may explain this. The CDR3 spells CALSLSFRAGASKNIQYF. The CDR3 DNA is TGTGCCCTCAGTTTGTCGTTTCGGGCAGGGGCGTCCAAAAACATTCAGTACTTC. V gene TRBV10-3 combines with J gene TRBJ2-4, with D perhaps TRBD1 (6 bases). The CDR3 is made up of 18 amino acids. Germline CDR1 and CDR2: ENHRY and SYGVKD.

The V call is TRBV5-1, the J call TRBJ2-3; TRBD2 agrees at 7 bases. V was clipped by 9 bases and J by 4 bases; unmatched bases: 17. CDR1 and CDR2 from the germline V gene are SGHRS and YFSETQ. The CDR3 covers 16 residues. CDR3 protein: CAITRAGLAEADTQYF. CDR3 nucleotide sequence: TGCGCCATCACCCGGGCCGGGCTAGCGGAAGCAGATACGCAGTATTTT.

The chain is built from TRBV5-1 and TRBJ2-4; 8 positions match TRBD2. CDR1 is SGHRS, CDR2 YFSETQ, per germline. CDR3 length: 18 residues. After removal of 6 bases from V and 0 bases from J, the junction contained 14 bases not matched to a gene. CDR3 sequence reads: CASKEGLAGTLAKNIQYF. The CDR3, as DNA: TGCGCCAGCAAAGAAGGATTAGCGGGGACTCTAGCCAAAAACATTCAGTACTTC.

The table lists this clonotype with a few counts. J is TRBJ2-4 and V is TRBV20-1; D gene unclear. V lost 0 bases and J lost 0, with 6 bases in between. The germline V gene encodes CDR1 DFQATT and CDR2 SNEGSKA (reference sequence). This CDR3 comprises 14 residues. CDR3 nucleotides: TGCAGTGCTAGAGATACAGTAGCCAAAAACATTCAGTACTTC. It yields the protein CSARDTVAKNIQYF.

The chain uses TRBV6-2 or TRBV6-3 and TRBJ2-7; 7 bases line up with TRBD2. V was pared by 2 bases and J by 2 bases, with 3 bases of the junction left unmatched. The CDR3 sequence is 14 residues long. The germline V gene has CDR1 MNHEY and CDR2 SVGEGT. CDR3 nucleotides: TGTGCCAGCAGTTACGCGGGAGCCCCCTACGAGCAGTACTTC. It codes for CASSYAGAPYEQYF.

This clonotype has more than one count but fewer than ten. The chain employs TRBV12-3 or TRBV12-4 and TRBJ1-2; a possible D gene is TRBD1 (5 bases). The CDR3 loop spans 11 amino acids. V was shortened by 6 bases and J by 8 bases, with 10 bases between the two germline ends. The CDR3 loop is CASSGADGYTF. As DNA, the CDR3 is TGTGCCAGCAGCGGGGCCGACGGCTACACCTTC.

This clonotype came up a few times. This sequence joins TRBV29-1 and TRBJ1-2, with 8 bases that match TRBD1. The CDR3 extends over 12 amino acids. With V trimmed by 2 bases and J by 7 bases, 3 bases remained unmatched. Per the germline V gene, CDR1 is SQVTM and CDR2 is ANQGSEA. The CDR3 DNA is TGCAGCGTTGAATCCGGGACAGGTGGCTACACCTTC. This gives the protein CSVESGTGGYTF.

About this clonotype: At one end the junction does not follow the germline gene, possibly because of a read error. The chain links TRBV27 to TRBJ2-5, with D perhaps matching TRBD1 (5 bases). CDR3 length: 14 amino acids. Germline lookup yields CDR1 MNHEY and CDR2 SMNVEV (reference sequence). The CDR3 DNA follows: TGCACCAGCAGTTTAACGTCCAGGGAAGAGACCCAGTACTTC. It encodes CTSSLTSREETQYF.

This chain uses TRBV18 with TRBJ1-4, with 10 bases fitting TRBD1. V lost 0 bases, J lost 6 bases, and 4 bases stayed unmatched. CDR3 size: 16 residues. The germline V gene has CDR1 KGHSH and CDR2 LQKENI. CDR3 in amino acids: CASSPPKGQGDEKLFF. CDR3 in DNA: TGTGCCAGCTCACCACCTAAAGGACAGGGGGATGAAAAACTGTTTTTT.

This chain links TRBV7-8 with TRBJ1-1; D unclear. CDR3 length: 14 residues. V lost 3 bases and J 2 bases, leaving 10 bases between the germline ends. Germline V CDR1 and CDR2: SGHVS, FQNEAQ. CDR3 region: CASSFVGSNTEAFF. Written as DNA, the CDR3 is TGTGCCAGCAGCTTTGTCGGCTCCAACACTGAAGCTTTCTTT.

The chain employs TRBV7-8 and TRBJ2-2; possibly TRBD1 for D (5 bases). Deletions cut 4 bases from V and 7 bases from J, with 19 bases between. Germline-derived CDR1 and CDR2 are SGHVS and FQNEAQ. This CDR3 is 16 amino acids long. The chain's CDR3 is CASSSLARATFGELFF. CDR3 nucleotides: TGTGCCAGCAGCTCCCTCGCCAGGGCCACTTTCGGGGAGCTGTTTTTT. Filled out from reference TRBV7-8 and TRBJ2-2, the complete variable domain reads GAGVSQSPRYKVAKRGQDVALRCDPISGHVSLFWYQQALGQGPEFLTYFQNEAQLDKSGLPSDRFFAERPEGSVSTLKIQRTQQEDSAVYLCASSSLARATFGELFFGEGSRLTVL.

A few counts support this clonotype. The chain is built from TRBV4-3 and TRBJ2-1; a weak D match, TRBD1 (5 bases). CDR1 is LGHNA, CDR2 YSLEER, per germline. The ends were cut back, 0 bases at V and 9 bases at J, with 24 bases in the middle. The CDR3 covers 18 residues. The CDR3 sequence: CASSQDLVGQGLLGEQFF. CDR3 sequence (DNA): TGCGCCAGCAGCCAAGATCTTGTCGGGCAGGGCCTTTTAGGTGAGCAGTTCTTC.

This clonotype was detected a few times. This chain uses TRBV29-1 with TRBJ2-1; no firm D call. Trimming cost V 6 bases and J 4 bases, with 7 bases left between them. The CDR3 consists of 11 residues. Germline V gene lookup returns CDR1 SQVTM and CDR2 ANQGSEA. DNA of the CDR3: TGCAGCGTGGAACTATACAATGAGCAGTTCTTC. Translating it yields CSVELYNEQFF.

The CDR3 DNA is TGTGCCAGCAGCTTAGCGCCCGGAACGACCCAGTACTTC. This codes for CASSLAPGTTQYF. The chain carries TRBV7-2 and TRBJ2-5; D is undetermined. CDR1 and CDR2 (germline): SGHTA, FQGNSA. This CDR3 has 13 residues. Trimming cost V 0 bases and J 7 bases, with 9 bases left between them.

The gene calls are TRBV7-9 and TRBJ2-1; TRBD2 agrees at 13 bases. V shed 11 bases and J 4 bases; nucleotides not matched to a gene: 8. CDR1 SEHNR and CDR2 FQNEAQ come from the germline V gene (reference sequence). The CDR3 extends over 15 amino acids. CDR3 DNA sequence: TGTGCCGGGACTAGCGGGATAACCCGTTACAATGAGCAGTTCTTC. It is translated as CAGTSGITRYNEQFF.

V and J are TRBV5-1 and TRBJ2-3, with D possibly matching TRBD2 (6 bases). Per the germline V gene, CDR1 is SGHRS and CDR2 is YFSETQ. V was trimmed by 3 bases and J by 6 bases, leaving 23 bases between them. The CDR3 is 17 amino acids. CDR3 sequence (DNA): TGCGCCAGCAGCTCTCCCCCGGGGGACCCCTTATGGGATACGCAGTATTTT. It translates to CASSSPPGDPLWDTQYF.

This clonotype was counted ten times or more. J is TRBJ1-1 and V is TRBV5-1, with D uncertain. V lost 6 bases to trimming and J lost 1 base, with 16 bases between them. The CDR3 spans 15 residues. CDR1 and CDR2 from the germline V gene are SGHRS and YFSETQ. The chain's CDR3 is CASTVGSGANTEAFF. CDR3 nucleotides: TGCGCCAGCACCGTCGGGTCCGGCGCGAACACTGAAGCTTTCTTT.

The chain carries TRBV6-5 and TRBJ1-6; D remains ambiguous. CDR3 length equals 15 residues. CDR1 is MNHEY and CDR2 is SVGAGI in the germline V gene. The germline V and J ends were trimmed by 3 bases and 10 bases, with 16 bases remaining between them. CDR3 coding DNA: TGTGCCAGCAGTTATGAACGGGGAGGAGGATCACCCCTCCACTTT. This encodes CASSYERGGGSPLHF.